This T cell receptor (beta chain) was captured by sequencing in a study of molecular identifiers for immune sequencing clone quantification. On the study more broadly: Sequencing covered four of five parts into which replicate RNA from approximately 22,000 or 94,000 naive CD8 cells was split. Study-level points and caveats: One cell's worth of spiked Jurkat TCR RNA was reportedly detectable among approximately 1 million naive cells.

Bulk TCR libraries were made with methods that had been previously described and with listed TCR primers. MiXCR, run by TCRdb on the PCR reads, gives a single entry per CDR3 protein. The repertoire consists of some 580,000 distinct CDR3 sequences, with roughly 25% occurring once and the leading ten covering 0.78%. The V gene's germline CDR1 is SNHLY and CDR2 FYNNEI. The CDR3 has 15 amino acids. V lost 0 bases, J lost 4 bases, and 13 bases lay in between. The authors gated naive CD8 T cells as CD8+CD4-CCR7+CD45RA+ for sorting. With respect to this clonotype: What it binds is not known. Since the CDR3 does not end with the conserved phenylalanine or tryptophan, this likely comes from a read error.

The sequence was collected from a human donor in good health. Some libraries in this study had Jurkat cell RNA spiked in. The J gene is TRBJ2-7, the V gene TRBV2; TRBD2 might be the D (6 bases). The sequenced material came from naive CD8+ T cells from blood, with Jurkat cell RNA spiked in. The subset here: FACS-sorted CD8+CD4-CCR7+CD45RA+ naive T cells. Written as DNA, the CDR3 is TGTGCCAGCAGTGAAGCAGGGCTAGCGCCGTACGAGCAGTACTGC. Amino acids: CASSEAGLAPYEQYC.